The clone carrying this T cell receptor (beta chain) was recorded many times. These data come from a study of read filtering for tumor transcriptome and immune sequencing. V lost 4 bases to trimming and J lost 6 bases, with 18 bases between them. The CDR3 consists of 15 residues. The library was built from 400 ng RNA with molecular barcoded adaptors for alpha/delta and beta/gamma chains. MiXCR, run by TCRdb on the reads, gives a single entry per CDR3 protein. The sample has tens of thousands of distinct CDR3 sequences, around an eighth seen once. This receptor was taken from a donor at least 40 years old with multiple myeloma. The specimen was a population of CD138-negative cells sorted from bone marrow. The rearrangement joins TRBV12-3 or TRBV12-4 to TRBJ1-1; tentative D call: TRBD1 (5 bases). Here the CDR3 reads CASSSERGQSAEAFF. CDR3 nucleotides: TGTGCCAGCAGTTCCGAGAGGGGCCAGTCGGCTGAAGCTTTCTTT.